The 18 T cell receptor beta chains listed next were all sequenced from one sample in a study of CD8 T cells in Susac syndrome. Random hexamers were used to reverse transcribe an amount of roughly 0.45 to 1 ug RNA. TCRdb fed the immunoSEQ multiplex PCR reads into MiXCR, producing one record per CDR3 protein. The table has tens of thousands of distinct CDR3 sequences, 75% to 95% seen once. What was sequenced was CD8+ T cells from PBMCs. The receptors shown here come from a human donor with multiple sclerosis.

The CDR3: CASSVGRGGYEQYF. For the CDR3, the DNA is TGTGCCAGCAGCGTCGGGAGGGGAGGCTACGAGCAGTACTTC. The chain is built from TRBV9 and TRBJ2-7, with 8 bases aligning to TRBD2. The CDR3 extends over 14 amino acids. V lost 2 bases, J lost 3 bases, and 4 bases stayed unmatched. The germline V gene has CDR1 SGDLS and CDR2 YYNGEE.

This rearrangement joins TRBV28 to TRBJ2-3; no definite D call. V shed 2 bases and J shed 4 bases, with 4 bases lying between them. Germline values: CDR1 MDHEN, CDR2 SYDVKM. The CDR3 is 12 residues long. CDR3 residues: CASSLGSDTQYF. The CDR3 DNA follows: TGTGCCAGCAGTTTAGGGTCAGATACGCAGTATTTT.

The chain uses TRBV20-1 and TRBJ2-1, with TRBD2 matching 13 bases. Germline V lookup: CDR1 DFQATT, CDR2 SNEGSKA (reference sequence). Losses at the gene ends were 4 bases for V and 0 bases for J; bases not matched to a gene: 9. The CDR3 has 18 residues. The CDR3 nucleotides are TGCAGTGCTAAAGGGACTAGCGGGATCCACCCCTCCTACAATGAGCAGTTCTTC. This translates into CSAKGTSGIHPSYNEQFF.

The chain combines TRBV30 with TRBJ2-7; 9 positions agree with TRBD1. The CDR3 is made up of 12 amino acids. V shed 8 bases, J shed 3 bases, and the junction held 5 bases outside the gene matches. Germline V gene data show CDR1 as GTSNPN and CDR2 as SVGIG (reference sequence). The CDR3 DNA reads TGTGCCCTGGGACAGGGAGGCTACGAGCAGTACTTC. Translation gives CALGQGGYEQYF. The full variable domain, completed using reference TRBV30 and TRBJ2-7, is SQTIHQWPATLVQPVGSPLSLECTVEGTSNPNLYWYRQAAGRGLQLLFYSVGIGQISSEVPQNLSASRPQDRQFILSSKKLLLSDSGFYLCALGQGGYEQYFGPGTRLTVT.

The chain has TRBV20-1 and TRBJ2-7; possibly TRBD1 for D (6 bases). The CDR3 is made up of 14 amino acids. Germline V gives CDR1 DFQATT, CDR2 SNEGSKA (reference sequence). V was shortened by 1 base and J by 2 bases, with 12 bases between the two germline ends. CDR3 nucleotides: TGCAGTGCTAGAGTGGTAGGGGACACCTACGAGCAGTACTTC. Translation: CSARVVGDTYEQYF.

This rearrangement joins TRBV12-3 or TRBV12-4 to TRBJ2-4; D is undetermined. V lost 3 bases to trimming and J lost 5 bases, with 14 bases between them. The CDR3 is 15 residues long. CDR3 in amino acids: CASSFESLWENIQYF. The CDR3 DNA reads TGTGCCAGCAGTTTCGAATCTCTCTGGGAAAACATTCAGTACTTC.

This chain joins TRBV5-1 and TRBJ2-1, with 12 bases matching TRBD2. J gave up 4 bases and V 2 bases, and 4 bases lay outside the gene matches. CDR3 length: 16 residues. Germline V gives CDR1 SGHRS, CDR2 YFSETQ. The CDR3 is CASSFTSGGLYNEQFF. CDR3 coding DNA: TGCGCCAGCAGCTTCACTAGCGGGGGGCTATACAATGAGCAGTTCTTC.

This sequence joins TRBV7-3 and TRBJ1-1, with D perhaps matching TRBD1 (6 bases). CDR1 SGHTA and CDR2 FQGTGA come from the germline V gene. This CDR3 contains 14 residues. V was cut by 5 bases and J by 1 base, with 11 bases left in between. DNA for the CDR3: TGTGCCAGCAGCGCAGGGGTCGGGAACACTGAAGCTTTCTTT. Protein product: CASSAGVGNTEAFF.

This chain joins TRBV13 and TRBJ1-4, with a weak D call TRBD1 (6 bases). V was shortened by 6 bases and J by 7 bases, with 15 bases between the two germline ends. The CDR3 loop spans 14 amino acids. CDR1 is PRHDT, CDR2 FYEKMQ, per germline (reference sequence). Here the CDR3 reads CASRPQGESEKLFF. The CDR3 nucleotides read TGTGCCAGCAGGCCACAGGGTGAGAGTGAAAAACTGTTTTTT. The full variable domain, in which reference TRBV13 and TRBJ1-4 provide the parts outside the CDR3, is AAGVIQSPRHLIKEKRETATLKCYPIPRHDTVYWYQQGPGQDPQFLISFYEKMQSDKGSIPDRFSAQQFSDYHSELNMSSLELGDSALYFCASRPQGESEKLFFGSGTQLSVL.

J is TRBJ1-3 and V is TRBV28; TRBD1 matches at 10 bases. The V and J ends lost 6 bases and 4 bases, in that order; junction bases with no gene match: 9. The CDR3 has 16 amino acids. CDR1 and CDR2 (germline): MDHEN, SYDVKM. The CDR3 bases are TGTGCCAGCAGAGGACAGGGGGGGTCTCTAGGAAACACCATATATTTT. It is translated as CASRGQGGSLGNTIYF. Drawing the rest from reference TRBV28 and TRBJ1-3, the complete variable domain is DVKVTQSSRYLVKRTGEKVFLECVQDMDHENMFWYRQDPGLGLRLIYFSYDVKMKEKGDIPEGYSVSREKKERFSLILESASTNQTSMYLCASRGQGGSLGNTIYFGEGSWLTVV.

This clonotype has a single count. The chain recombines TRBV19 with TRBJ1-5; TRBD1 is a possible D gene (5 bases). CDR1 is LNHDA and CDR2 is SQIVND in the germline V gene (reference sequence). The V end lost 3 bases, the J end lost 0 bases, and 9 bases lay between the germline ends. The CDR3 covers 15 residues. The CDR3 protein is CASSISTGSNQPQHF. CDR3 coding DNA: TGTGCCAGTAGTATTTCCACAGGTAGCAATCAGCCCCAGCATTTT.

The chain recombines TRBV2 with TRBJ2-5; D gene ambiguous. The CDR3 is made up of 14 amino acids. V was pared by 4 bases and J by 1 base, with 10 bases between. CDR1 and CDR2 (germline): SNHLY, FYNNEI. The CDR3 reads CASSGKSTQETQYF. The CDR3 DNA is TGTGCCAGCAGTGGGAAAAGCACCCAAGAGACCCAGTACTTC.

This chain uses TRBV15 with TRBJ1-5; the match to TRBD1 covers 10 bases. There are 15 residues in the CDR3. CDR1 is LNHNV, CDR2 YYDKDF, per germline (reference sequence). V lost 3 bases to trimming and J lost 4 bases; unmatched junction nucleotides: 3. The CDR3 bases are TGTGCCACCAGCAGGGGACAGGGGACTAATCAGCCCCAGCATTTT. Amino acids: CATSRGQGTNQPQHF.

This chain uses TRBV2 with TRBJ2-5; D not resolved. Trimming stripped 3 bases from V and 8 bases from J, with 7 bases between. The CDR3 has 11 amino acids. CDR1 is SNHLY, CDR2 FYNNEI, per germline. The CDR3 DNA reads TGTGCCAGCAGTGACATGGACACCCAGTACTTC. Translation gives CASSDMDTQYF.

V is TRBV15 and J is TRBJ1-1; a possible D gene is TRBD1 (6 bases). Germline V gives CDR1 LNHNV, CDR2 YYDKDF (reference sequence). The V end lost 4 bases, the J end lost 5 bases, and 11 bases lay between the germline ends. CDR3 length: 13 residues. DNA for the CDR3: TGTGCCACCAGCATACAGGGTGGGACTGAAGCTTTCTTT. Its protein is CATSIQGGTEAFF.

This rearrangement joins TRBV20-1 to TRBJ2-7, with 11 bases aligning to TRBD2. The CDR3 covers 13 residues. In germline, CDR1 is DFQATT, CDR2 SNEGSKA (reference sequence). After removal of 7 bases from V and 2 bases from J, the junction contained 4 bases not matched to a gene. The chain's CDR3 is CSVIAGGPYEQYF. As DNA, the CDR3 is TGCAGTGTCATAGCGGGAGGGCCCTACGAGCAGTACTTC.

The CDR3 DNA is TGCAGTGCTAGATTAGGAGATTACGAGCAGTACTTC. Translation: CSARLGDYEQYF. The genes are TRBV20-1 and TRBJ2-7; D gene unclear. This CDR3 has 12 amino acids. V gave up 2 bases and J gave up 4 bases, with 9 bases separating them. Germline V CDR1 and CDR2: DFQATT, SNEGSKA (reference sequence).

V gene TRBV6-1 combines with J gene TRBJ2-7, with 8 bases aligning to TRBD1. The CDR3 has 14 amino acids. Germline V CDR1 and CDR2: MNHNS, SASEGT. Trimming at V came to 6 bases and at J to 3 bases, leaving 7 bases not matched to a gene. The CDR3 here is CASSEGQEIYEQYF. CDR3 bases: TGTGCCAGCAGCGAGGGACAGGAAATCTACGAGCAGTACTTC.